This T cell receptor beta chain was profiled in a study of OX40 agonist ivuxolimab in advanced cancers. Blood was sampled at baseline, cycle 4 day 1, and cycle 7 day 1. With regard to this clone: Its antigen is unidentified.

V was trimmed by 0 bases and J by 0 bases, leaving 6 bases between them. The CDR3 runs 15 residues. Germline CDR1 and CDR2: KGHSH and LQKENI. Generated by immunoSEQ multiplex PCR, the TCRdb table keeps only in-frame clones and is missing some. The data contain 50,000 to 60,000 clones, 89% of them singletons. General observations from the study: Expanded clones were, on average, more numerous among CD8+ T cells than CD4+.

The chain has TRBV18 and TRBJ2-1; no definite D call. The sequence derives from an adult with an advanced solid tumor such as melanoma, head and neck, liver or kidney cancer. The source was CD4+ or CD8+ T cells sorted from blood, collected in a trial of the OX40 agonist ivuxolimab. CDR3 sequence (DNA): TGTGCCAGCTCACCACCGGTAGACTCCTACAATGAGCAGTTCTTC. It specifies CASSPPVDSYNEQFF.